One sample yielded the 7 T cell receptor beta chains listed below, sequenced in a study of T-cell reconstitution after alpha-beta-depleted transplantation in children. A TCRbeta library incorporating unique molecular identifiers was prepared. MiXCR, applied by TCRdb to the PCR reads, yields one record per CDR3 protein. The sample has nearly 200,000 distinct CDR3 sequences; 5% to 6.5% are singletons. The sequenced sample was PBMCs, obtained before TCRalphabeta/CD19-depleted stem cell transplant. These receptors were obtained from a girl under three years old with combined immunodeficiency, due to receive a stem cell transplant.

At least ten counts were recorded for this clonotype. The V gene is TRBV7-8, the J gene TRBJ2-1, with D perhaps TRBD2 (6 bases). The CDR3 length is 14 residues. The V and J ends lost 3 bases and 4 bases respectively, with 10 bases between them. The germline gives CDR1 SGHVS, CDR2 FQNEAQ. The CDR3 loop is CASSFRLGYNEQFF. CDR3 nucleotides: TGTGCCAGCAGCTTCAGACTAGGATACAATGAGCAGTTCTTC. Together with reference TRBV7-8 and TRBJ2-1, the CDR3 gives the full variable domain: GAGVSQSPRYKVAKRGQDVALRCDPISGHVSLFWYQQALGQGPEFLTYFQNEAQLDKSGLPSDRFFAERPEGSVSTLKIQRTQQEDSAVYLCASSFRLGYNEQFFGPGTRLTVL.

This clonotype was detected ten times or more. V and J are TRBV20-1 and TRBJ2-3; 11 bases match TRBD2. The V gene's germline CDR1 is DFQATT and CDR2 SNEGSKA (reference sequence). The CDR3 runs 17 residues. The J segment lost 2 bases and the V segment lost 5 bases, leaving 12 bases of the junction unmatched. The CDR3 sequence is CSAFYIGTSGFTDTQYF. The CDR3 DNA follows: TGCAGTGCTTTCTACATCGGGACTAGCGGATTCACAGATACGCAGTATTTT.

This clonotype has a handful of counts. This chain's CDR3 is CASSRSAYNEQFF. The CDR3, as DNA: TGCGCCAGCAGCCGGAGCGCCTACAATGAGCAGTTCTTC. V and J are TRBV4-1 and TRBJ2-1, with no clear D. Trimming shortened V by 4 bases and J by 2 bases, and 6 bases separated the two germline ends. Looked up from germline, CDR1 is MGHRA and CDR2 is YSYEKL. CDR3 size: 13 residues.

The V gene is TRBV29-1, the J gene TRBJ2-6; 7 bases align to TRBD1. Germline values: CDR1 SQVTM, CDR2 ANQGSEA. The CDR3 consists of 16 residues. The ends lost 4 bases at V and 0 bases at J; junction bases unmatched: 6. Here the CDR3 reads CSVADRVGSGANVLTF. CDR3 coding DNA: TGCAGCGTTGCCGACAGGGTAGGCTCTGGGGCCAACGTCCTGACTTTC. The full variable domain, with the rest looked up from reference TRBV29-1 and TRBJ2-6, is SAVISQKPSRDICQRGTSLTIQCQVDSQVTMMFWYRQQPGQSLTLIATANQGSEATYESGFVIDKFPISRPNLTFSTLTVSNMSPEDSSIYLCSVADRVGSGANVLTFGAGSRLTVL.

This clonotype was observed at least ten times. This chain connects TRBV3-1 to TRBJ1-6; D is undetermined. The germline V and J ends were trimmed by 1 base and 16 bases, with 14 bases remaining between them. The CDR3 loop spans 13 amino acids. CDR1 and CDR2 (germline): LGHDT, YNNKEL (reference sequence). The CDR3 bases are TGTGCCAGCAGCCAAGGCGGCAGTAGGGAACTCCACTTT. This gives the protein CASSQGGSRELHF.

This clonotype has a count of ten or more. The genes are TRBV24-1 and TRBJ2-1, with 7 bases that match TRBD1. The CDR3 length is 16 residues. Germline V lookup: CDR1 KGHDR, CDR2 SFDVKD. Trimming at V came to 7 bases and at J to 0 bases, leaving 8 bases not matched to a gene. The CDR3 DNA sequence: TGTGCCACCAGAACCGACAGGGCCGTCTCCTACAATGAGCAGTTCTTC. Its protein is CATRTDRAVSYNEQFF.

This clonotype was observed at least ten times. The rearrangement uses TRBV29-1 and TRBJ2-7, with D possibly matching TRBD1 (6 bases). Germline CDR1 reads SQVTM; CDR2 reads ANQGSEA. The CDR3 spans 14 residues. V was cut by 4 bases and J by 3 bases, with 16 bases left in between. The CDR3 loop reads CSVGGNGQRYEQYF. The CDR3 region has the DNA TGCAGCGTTGGCGGAAACGGACAGCGCTACGAGCAGTACTTC.